The 27 T cell receptor beta chains presented below share a single source sample, sequenced in a study of CD8 T cells in ankylosing spondylitis. No cognate antigen is known for these TCRs. Broader study findings: Characteristic of ankylosing spondylitis blood, it appeared, was a TCR beta motif comprising several highly homologous variants.

TCRdb redid the calling of the 5' RACE reads with MiXCR, one entry per CDR3 protein. The table lists a few hundred thousand distinct CDR3 sequences, over 9.5% of them singletons. Sequenced material: blood, either unsorted or a sorted T cell fraction (not recorded which). The receptors here all came from a male donor with ankylosing spondylitis.

This chain connects TRBV7-2 to TRBJ2-1; D might be TRBD2 (5 bases). This CDR3 spans 15 amino acids. CDR1 and CDR2 from the germline V gene are SGHTA and FQGNSA. V was shortened by 5 bases and J by 4 bases, with 15 bases between the two germline ends. CDR3 residues: CASSPERRPYNEQFF. The CDR3, as DNA: TGTGCCAGCAGCCCAGAGCGGCGTCCTTACAATGAGCAGTTCTTC.

The V and J genes are TRBV4-1 and TRBJ1-5, with D possibly being TRBD1 (6 bases). Germline V gene sequence: CDR1 MGHRA, CDR2 YSYEKL. The length of the CDR3 is 14 residues. Trimming removed 4 bases from V and 6 bases from J, with 13 bases in between. CDR3 residues: CASSPGAQVQPQHF. CDR3 nucleotide sequence: TGCGCCAGCAGCCCGGGGGCGCAGGTTCAGCCCCAGCATTTT.

This clonotype was counted many times. The chain couples TRBV7-2 to TRBJ2-1, with 8 bases fitting TRBD2. Per germline, CDR1 SGHTA and CDR2 FQGNSA. The junction had 10 bases not matched to a gene; V was cut back by 7 bases and J by 2 bases. This CDR3 spans 16 amino acids. CDR3 sequence reads: CASTLRWTSPYNEQFF. CDR3 coding DNA: TGTGCCAGCACCCTCCGATGGACTAGCCCCTACAATGAGCAGTTCTTC.

A single count supports this clonotype. The chain employs TRBV27 and TRBJ2-4; 10 positions match TRBD2. The CDR3 consists of 17 residues. Germline lookup yields CDR1 MNHEY and CDR2 SMNVEV (reference sequence). The V and J ends lost 5 bases and 2 bases, in that order; junction bases with no gene match: 9. The CDR3 nucleotides read TGTGCCAGCAGTCCTATAGCGGGAGGCTGGTCCAAAAACATTCAGTACTTC. This codes for CASSPIAGGWSKNIQYF.

The rearrangement links TRBV12-3 or TRBV12-4 to TRBJ2-1; 7 nucleotides agree with TRBD2. The CDR3 totals 15 residues. The V gene end was trimmed by 2 bases and the J gene end by 6 bases; junction bases not matched to a gene: 7. CDR3 sequence: CASSLLGEGLNEQFF. The DNA for the CDR3 is TGTGCCAGCAGTTTATTGGGGGAGGGCCTCAATGAGCAGTTCTTC.

The rearrangement joins TRBV6-1 to TRBJ1-3; D gene uncertain. CDR3 length: 12 amino acids. The germline V gene has CDR1 MNHNS and CDR2 SASEGT. V was clipped by 4 bases and J by 5 bases, with 6 bases between them. Here the CDR3 DNA reads TGTGCCAGCAGTGTGGGTCGAAACACCATATATTTT. As protein: CASSVGRNTIYF.

This clonotype appeared a few times. V usage is TRBV12-3 or TRBV12-4 and J usage is TRBJ2-3; 11 bases map to TRBD2. The CDR3 extends over 19 amino acids. J lost 1 base, V lost 6 bases, and 15 bases had no gene match. CDR3 amino acids: CASRPLLAGGNDCTDTQYF. The CDR3 region has the DNA TGTGCCAGCAGACCCCTTCTAGCGGGAGGCAACGACTGCACAGATACGCAGTATTTT.

This clonotype was counted only a few times. The chain has TRBV6-5 and TRBJ2-7; D could derive from TRBD1 or TRBD2 (5 bases each). Trimming removed 2 bases from V and 3 bases from J, with 14 bases in between. Germline CDR1 is MNHEY and CDR2 is SVGAGI. CDR3 length equals 15 residues. CDR3 DNA sequence: TGTGCCAGCAGTTACGGACCCGGGACGGGCTACGAGCAGTACTTC. This codes for CASSYGPGTGYEQYF.

This clonotype was seen a few times. As DNA, the CDR3 is TGTGCCAGCAGCCAAGGACCGGTAGGGGAGCAGTACTTC. Residues: CASSQGPVGEQYF. The V call is TRBV3-1, the J call TRBJ2-7; D gene uncertain. V lost 1 base and J lost 7, with 11 bases in between. Germline CDR1 LGHDT, CDR2 YNNKEL (reference sequence). The CDR3 runs to 13 residues.

There are a few counts of this clonotype. In DNA form, the CDR3 reads TGTGCCAGCAGTTTCTCGGAGGGCCTAAATGAGCAGTTCTTC. It yields the protein CASSFSEGLNEQFF. This chain links TRBV2 with TRBJ2-1; a possible D gene is TRBD2 (6 bases). Germline CDR1 is SNHLY and CDR2 is FYNNEI. V was cut by 5 bases and J by 7 bases, with 15 bases left in between. This CDR3 spans 14 amino acids. Using reference TRBV2 and TRBJ2-1 for the parts outside the CDR3, the full variable domain is EPEVTQTPSHQVTQMGQEVILRCVPISNHLYFYWYRQILGQKVEFLVSFYNNEISEKSEIFDDQFSVERPDGSNFTLKIRSTKLEDSAMYFCASSFSEGLNEQFFGPGTRLTVL.

This chain connects TRBV27 to TRBJ1-4; 8 bases align to TRBD1. Per germline, CDR1 MNHEY and CDR2 SMNVEV (reference sequence). V shed 5 bases, J shed 12 bases, and the junction held 2 bases outside the gene matches. This CDR3 contains 11 residues. In nucleotides, the CDR3 is TGTGCCAGCAGTCAGGGGGCCGAACTGTTTTTT. It yields the protein CASSQGAELFF.

This clonotype was seen more than once but under ten times. This chain joins TRBV19 and TRBJ2-2, with D unclear. The CDR3 runs 14 residues. Trimming took 7 bases from V and 6 from J, leaving 15 bases between them. CDR1 is LNHDA and CDR2 is SQIVND in the germline V gene (reference sequence). The CDR3 DNA follows: TGTGCCAGTACTAGTAGGGAATCTCCCGGGGAGCTGTTTTTT. Its protein product is CASTSRESPGELFF.

This clonotype was seen more than once but under ten times. V usage is TRBV7-9 and J usage is TRBJ2-7; TRBD1 aligns across 8 bases. The ends lost 6 bases at V and 5 bases at J; junction bases unmatched: 9. The CDR3 totals 14 residues. Germline CDR1 is SEHNR and CDR2 is FQNEAQ (reference sequence). The CDR3 loop reads CASRLRQGRNEQYV. The CDR3 DNA is TGTGCCAGCAGATTACGACAGGGGAGGAACGAGCAGTACGTC.

The chain combines TRBV7-8 with TRBJ1-2; D gene unclear. CDR3 size: 14 residues. Germline V gene data show CDR1 as SGHVS and CDR2 as FQNEAQ. Trimming stripped 5 bases from V and 6 bases from J, with 16 bases between. For the CDR3, the DNA is TGTGCCAGCAGCCCCATGCGGGGTTGGGATGGCTACACCTTC. It yields the protein CASSPMRGWDGYTF.

This clonotype has ten or more counts. The rearrangement links TRBV29-1 to TRBJ2-1, with 14 nucleotides matching TRBD2. The V gene's germline CDR1 is SQVTM and CDR2 ANQGSEA. The CDR3 contains 14 residues. V shed 7 bases and J 7 bases; nucleotides not matched to a gene: 6. The CDR3: CSAGTSGSSNEQFF. The CDR3 DNA follows: TGCAGCGCCGGGACTAGCGGGAGTTCAAATGAGCAGTTCTTC.

This clonotype came up many times. V usage is TRBV6-1 and J usage is TRBJ1-3, with 7 bases aligning to TRBD1. The CDR3 consists of 16 residues. V lost 7 bases and J lost 0; bases outside the gene matches: 9. Germline values: CDR1 MNHNS, CDR2 SASEGT. The CDR3 nucleotides are TGTGCCAGCACGGAAACAGGGGTCAACTCTGGAAACACCATATATTTT. It translates to CASTETGVNSGNTIYF.

This clonotype was picked up a small number of times. The chain is built from TRBV20-1 and TRBJ1-2; D unresolved. Trimming shortened V by 1 base and J by 6 bases, and 12 bases separated the two germline ends. In germline, CDR1 is DFQATT, CDR2 SNEGSKA (reference sequence). The CDR3 is 13 amino acids. CDR3 residues: CSARVGQADGYTF. The CDR3 DNA sequence: TGCAGTGCTAGAGTTGGGCAGGCTGATGGCTACACCTTC.

This clonotype was detected only a few times. The CDR3 region has the DNA TGTGCCAGCAGTTCCCCCCCGGGGGGCGGAGAGCAGTACTTC. Its protein is CASSSPPGGGEQYF. V usage is TRBV27 and J usage is TRBJ2-7; a possible D gene is TRBD2 (7 bases). V was clipped by 4 bases and J by 7 bases, with 17 bases between them. The CDR3 has 14 amino acids. Per the germline V gene, CDR1 is MNHEY and CDR2 is SMNVEV (reference sequence).

The genes are TRBV24-1 and TRBJ2-2; 7 bases are a match to TRBD1. The ends lost 3 bases at V and 3 bases at J; junction bases unmatched: 3. Germline V gene sequence: CDR1 KGHDR, CDR2 SFDVKD. The CDR3 spans 15 residues. CDR3 amino acids: CATSDSRGYTGELFF. The CDR3 DNA reads TGTGCCACCAGTGATAGCAGGGGGTACACCGGGGAGCTGTTTTTT.

The rearrangement uses TRBV10-3 and TRBJ2-3, with a possible D match to TRBD1 (5 bases). V lost 5 bases to trimming and J lost 0 bases, with 12 bases between them. The germline V gene has CDR1 ENHRY and CDR2 SYGVKD. This CDR3 region has 15 residues. The CDR3 sequence: CAISPTDSSTDTQYF. In DNA, the CDR3 is TGTGCCATCAGTCCGACAGACTCTAGCACAGATACGCAGTATTTT.

The rearrangement links TRBV3-1 to TRBJ2-5; tentative D call: TRBD2 (5 bases). Trimming left V 3 bases short and J 2 bases short, with 10 bases between. This CDR3 region has 14 residues. CDR1 is LGHDT and CDR2 is YNNKEL in the germline V gene (reference sequence). The CDR3 sequence is CASSQGAVQETQYF. The DNA for the CDR3 is TGTGCCAGCAGCCAGGGAGCAGTACAAGAGACCCAGTACTTC.

This clonotype was detected a few times. The gene calls are TRBV27 and TRBJ2-2, with D perhaps TRBD2 (6 bases). The CDR3 loop spans 15 amino acids. V lost 6 bases, J lost 2 bases, and 13 bases lay in between. Germline values: CDR1 MNHEY, CDR2 SMNVEV (reference sequence). The CDR3 region is CASRPGLGNTGELFF. The CDR3 nucleotides are TGTGCCAGCAGACCGGGACTCGGTAACACCGGGGAGCTGTTTTTT.

The V gene is TRBV13, the J gene TRBJ1-6, with D uncertain. The CDR3 totals 16 residues. V lost 0 bases, J lost 9 bases, and 15 bases lay in between. Germline CDR1 PRHDT, CDR2 FYEKMQ (reference sequence). The CDR3: CASSLGAGNSISPLHF. The CDR3, as DNA: TGTGCCAGCAGCTTAGGAGCTGGGAATAGCATTTCACCCCTCCACTTT.

This clonotype came up a few times. The chain has TRBV7-9 and TRBJ2-1; a possible D gene is TRBD2 (6 bases). The germline V gene encodes CDR1 SEHNR and CDR2 FQNEAQ (reference sequence). The CDR3 covers 16 residues. Trimming left V 1 base short and J 8 bases short, with 18 bases between. CDR3 in amino acids: CASSLDAGRSQDEQFF. The CDR3 DNA sequence: TGTGCCAGCAGCTTAGACGCGGGGAGGTCCCAAGATGAGCAGTTCTTC.

This chain uses TRBV6-1 with TRBJ2-1, with 10 bases matching TRBD2. The CDR3 has 14 residues. The germline CDR1 and CDR2 sequences are MNHNS and SASEGT. The V gene end was trimmed by 7 bases and the J gene end by 9 bases; junction bases not matched to a gene: 9. CDR3 region: CASTGLAGEGEQFF. Here the CDR3 DNA reads TGTGCCAGCACGGGTCTAGCGGGAGAAGGTGAGCAGTTCTTC.

In its sample, this clonotype was seen many times. This chain connects TRBV11-2 to TRBJ1-2; no firm D call. Germline V gives CDR1 SGHAT, CDR2 FQNNGV. The V gene lost 5 bases and the J gene lost 0 bases, with 10 bases spanning the gap. The CDR3 contains 14 residues. The CDR3 loop is CASSPAGTNYGYTF. The DNA of the CDR3 is TGTGCCAGCAGCCCCGCCGGTACTAACTATGGCTACACCTTC. Together with reference TRBV11-2 and TRBJ1-2, the CDR3 gives the full variable domain: EAGVAQSPRYKIIEKRQSVAFWCNPISGHATLYWYQQILGQGPKLLIQFQNNGVVDDSQLPKDRFSAERLKGVDSTLKIQPAKLEDSAVYLCASSPAGTNYGYTFGSGTRLTVV.

The CDR3 DNA reads TGCGCCAGCAGTGAGTCTGGACCGCGCACTGATGAGCAGTTCTTC. It encodes CASSESGPRTDEQFF. The gene calls are TRBV10-1 and TRBJ2-1; D gene unclear. Deletions cut 0 bases from V and 8 bases from J, with 14 bases between. In germline, CDR1 is WNHNN, CDR2 SYGVQD (reference sequence). This CDR3 has 15 residues.